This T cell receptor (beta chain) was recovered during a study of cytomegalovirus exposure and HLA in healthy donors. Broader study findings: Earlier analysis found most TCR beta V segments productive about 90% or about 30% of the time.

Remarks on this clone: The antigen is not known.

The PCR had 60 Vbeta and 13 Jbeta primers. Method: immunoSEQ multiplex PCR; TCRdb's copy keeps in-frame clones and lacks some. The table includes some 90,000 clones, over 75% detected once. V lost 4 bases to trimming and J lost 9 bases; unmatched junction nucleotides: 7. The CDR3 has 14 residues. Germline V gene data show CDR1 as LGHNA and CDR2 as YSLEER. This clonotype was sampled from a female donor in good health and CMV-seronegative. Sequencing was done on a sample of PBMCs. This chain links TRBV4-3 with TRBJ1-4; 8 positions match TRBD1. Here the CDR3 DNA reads TGCGCCAGCAGCCGTTCAGGACAGGGACAAAAACTGTTTTTT. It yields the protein CASSRSGQGQKLFF.